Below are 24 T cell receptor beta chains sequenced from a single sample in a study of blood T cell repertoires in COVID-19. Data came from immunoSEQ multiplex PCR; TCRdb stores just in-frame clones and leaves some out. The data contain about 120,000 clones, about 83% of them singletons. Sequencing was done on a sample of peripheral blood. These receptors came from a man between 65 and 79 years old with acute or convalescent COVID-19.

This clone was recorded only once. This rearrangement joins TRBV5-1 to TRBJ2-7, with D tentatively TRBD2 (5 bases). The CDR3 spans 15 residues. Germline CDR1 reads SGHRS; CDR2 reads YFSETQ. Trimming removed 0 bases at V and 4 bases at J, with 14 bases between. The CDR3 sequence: CASSLGVGSGYEQYF. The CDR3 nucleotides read TGCGCCAGCAGCTTGGGAGTGGGGAGTGGGTACGAGCAGTACTTC.

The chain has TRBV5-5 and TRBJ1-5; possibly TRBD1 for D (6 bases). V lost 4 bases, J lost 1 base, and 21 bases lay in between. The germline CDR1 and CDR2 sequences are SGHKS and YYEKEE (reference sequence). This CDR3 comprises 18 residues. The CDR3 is CASSPYQGQLLSNQPQHF. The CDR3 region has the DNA TGTGCCAGCAGCCCCTATCAGGGGCAGTTATTGAGCAATCAGCCCCAGCATTTT. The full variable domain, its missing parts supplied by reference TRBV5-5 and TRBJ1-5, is DAGVTQSPTHLIKTRGQQVTLRCSPISGHKSVSWYQQVLGQGPQFIFQYYEKEERGRGNFPDRFSARQFPNYSSELNVNALLLGDSALYLCASSPYQGQLLSNQPQHFGDGTRLSIL.

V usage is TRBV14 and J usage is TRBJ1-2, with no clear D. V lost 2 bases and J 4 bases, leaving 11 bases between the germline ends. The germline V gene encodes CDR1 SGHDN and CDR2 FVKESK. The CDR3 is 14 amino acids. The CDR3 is CASSQTRSGYGYTF. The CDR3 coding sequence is TGTGCCAGCAGCCAAACGAGATCAGGCTATGGCTACACCTTC.

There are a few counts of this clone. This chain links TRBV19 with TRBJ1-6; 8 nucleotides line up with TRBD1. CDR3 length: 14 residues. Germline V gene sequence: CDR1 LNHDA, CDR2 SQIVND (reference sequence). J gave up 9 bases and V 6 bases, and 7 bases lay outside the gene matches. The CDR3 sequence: CASRADRGGSPLHF. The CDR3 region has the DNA TGTGCCAGTAGAGCCGACAGGGGAGGTTCACCCCTCCACTTT. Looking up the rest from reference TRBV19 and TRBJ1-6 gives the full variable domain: DGGITQSPKYLFRKEGQNVTLSCEQNLNHDAMYWYRQDPGQGLRLIYYSQIVNDFQKGDIAEGYSVSREKKESFPLTVTSAQKNPTAFYLCASRADRGGSPLHFGNGTRLTVT.

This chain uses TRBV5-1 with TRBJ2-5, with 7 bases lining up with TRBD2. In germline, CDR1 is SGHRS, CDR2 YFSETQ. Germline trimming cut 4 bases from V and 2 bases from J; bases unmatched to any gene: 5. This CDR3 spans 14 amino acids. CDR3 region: CASSPGTTQETQYF. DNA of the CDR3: TGCGCCAGCAGCCCCGGGACTACACAAGAGACCCAGTACTTC. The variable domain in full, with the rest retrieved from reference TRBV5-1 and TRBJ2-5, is KAGVTQTPRYLIKTRGQQVTLSCSPISGHRSVSWYQQTPGQGLQFLFEYFSETQRNKGNFPGRFSGRQFSNSRSEMNVSTLELGDSALYLCASSPGTTQETQYFGPGTRLLVL.

The CDR3 is CASTTGDSNQPQHF. The CDR3 nucleotides read TGTGCCAGCACCACAGGGGATAGCAATCAGCCCCAGCATTTT. This sequence joins TRBV28 and TRBJ1-5, with 7 bases fitting TRBD1. This CDR3 has 14 residues. Germline V gene data show CDR1 as MDHEN and CDR2 as SYDVKM. J gave up 0 bases and V 7 bases, and 3 bases lay outside the gene matches.

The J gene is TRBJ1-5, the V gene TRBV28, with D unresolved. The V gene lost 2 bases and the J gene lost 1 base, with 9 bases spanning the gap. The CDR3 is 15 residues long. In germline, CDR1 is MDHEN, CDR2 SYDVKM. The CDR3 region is CASSLVWSSNQPQHF. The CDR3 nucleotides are TGTGCCAGCAGTTTAGTTTGGAGCAGCAATCAGCCCCAGCATTTT.

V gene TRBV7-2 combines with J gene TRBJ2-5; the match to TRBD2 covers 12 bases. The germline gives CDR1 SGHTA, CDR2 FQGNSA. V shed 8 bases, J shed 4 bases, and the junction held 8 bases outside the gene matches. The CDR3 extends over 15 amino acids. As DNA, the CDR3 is TGTGCCAGCCAACCGACTAGCGGGAGTTTAGAGACCCAGTACTTC. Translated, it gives CASQPTSGSLETQYF.

CDR3 sequence: CASSSNRGQGNTEAFF. In nucleotides, the CDR3 is TGTGCCAGCAGTTCTAACAGGGGGCAAGGGAACACTGAAGCTTTCTTT. The rearrangement uses TRBV6-5 and TRBJ1-1, with 9 nucleotides matching TRBD1. The CDR3 sequence is 16 residues long. Germline CDR1 and CDR2: MNHEY and SVGAGI. The J segment lost 1 base and the V segment lost 4 bases, leaving 7 bases of the junction unmatched.

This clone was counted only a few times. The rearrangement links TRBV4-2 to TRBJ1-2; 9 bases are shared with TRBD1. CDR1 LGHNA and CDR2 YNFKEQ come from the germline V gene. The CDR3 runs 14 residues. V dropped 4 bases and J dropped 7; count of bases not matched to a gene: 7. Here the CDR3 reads CASSRTGERSGYTF. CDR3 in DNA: TGTGCCAGCAGCCGGACAGGGGAGAGAAGTGGCTACACCTTC.

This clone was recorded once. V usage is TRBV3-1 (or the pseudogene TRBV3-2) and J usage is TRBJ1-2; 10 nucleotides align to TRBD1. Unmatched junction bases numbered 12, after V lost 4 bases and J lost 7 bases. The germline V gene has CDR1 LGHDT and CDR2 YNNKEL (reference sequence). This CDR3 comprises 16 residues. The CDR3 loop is CASSPFRDRGSSGYTF. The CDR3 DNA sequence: TGTGCCAGCAGCCCCTTCCGGGACAGGGGAAGTAGTGGCTACACCTTC.

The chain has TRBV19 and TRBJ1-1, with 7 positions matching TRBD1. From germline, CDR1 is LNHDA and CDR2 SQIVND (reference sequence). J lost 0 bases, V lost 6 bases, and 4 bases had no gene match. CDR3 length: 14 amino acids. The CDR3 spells CASSVTGVNTEAFF. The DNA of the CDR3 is TGTGCCAGTAGCGTTACAGGGGTGAACACTGAAGCTTTCTTT. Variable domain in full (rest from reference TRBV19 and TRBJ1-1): DGGITQSPKYLFRKEGQNVTLSCEQNLNHDAMYWYRQDPGQGLRLIYYSQIVNDFQKGDIAEGYSVSREKKESFPLTVTSAQKNPTAFYLCASSVTGVNTEAFFGQGTRLTVV.

CDR3 bases: TGTGCCTGGAGCCTAGCGGGGGGAGGTGAAAAACTGTTTTTT. Translated: CAWSLAGGGEKLFF. The gene calls are TRBV30 and TRBJ1-4; D may be TRBD1 (5 bases). Germline V gene lookup returns CDR1 GTSNPN and CDR2 SVGIG (reference sequence). The V end was cut by 3 bases, the J end by 7 bases, with 15 bases between. The CDR3 extends over 14 amino acids.

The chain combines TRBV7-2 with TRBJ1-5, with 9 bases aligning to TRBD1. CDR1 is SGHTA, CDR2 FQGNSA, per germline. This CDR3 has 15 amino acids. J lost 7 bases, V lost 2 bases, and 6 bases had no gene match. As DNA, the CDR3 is TGTGCCAGCAGCTTATTGGGGACAGGGAGGCAGCCCCAGCATTTT. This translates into CASSLLGTGRQPQHF.

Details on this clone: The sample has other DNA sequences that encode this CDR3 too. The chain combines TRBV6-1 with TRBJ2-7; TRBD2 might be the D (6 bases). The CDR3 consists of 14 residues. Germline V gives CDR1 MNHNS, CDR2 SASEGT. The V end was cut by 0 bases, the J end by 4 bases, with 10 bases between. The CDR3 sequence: CASSEAGGSYEQYF. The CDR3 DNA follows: TGTGCCAGCAGTGAAGCCGGAGGGAGTTACGAGCAGTACTTC.

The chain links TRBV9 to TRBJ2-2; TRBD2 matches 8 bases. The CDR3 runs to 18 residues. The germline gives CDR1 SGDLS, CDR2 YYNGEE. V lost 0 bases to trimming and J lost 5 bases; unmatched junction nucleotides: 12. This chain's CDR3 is CASSVAGSAGVGTGELFF. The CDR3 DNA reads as TGTGCCAGCAGCGTAGCTGGTTCAGCGGGAGTAGGAACCGGGGAGCTGTTTTTT. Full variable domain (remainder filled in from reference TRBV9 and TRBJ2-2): DSGVTQTPKHLITATGQRVTLRCSPRSGDLSVYWYQQSLDQGLQFLIQYYNGEERAKGNILERFSAQQFPDLHSELNLSSLELGDSALYFCASSVAGSAGVGTGELFFGEGSRLTVL.

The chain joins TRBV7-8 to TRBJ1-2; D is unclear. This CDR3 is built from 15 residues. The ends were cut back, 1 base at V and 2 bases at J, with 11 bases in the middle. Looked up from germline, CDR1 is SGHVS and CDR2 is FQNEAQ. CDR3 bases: TGTGCCAGCAGCTTAGTCAGTGGGCCGAACTATGGCTACACCTTC. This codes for CASSLVSGPNYGYTF.

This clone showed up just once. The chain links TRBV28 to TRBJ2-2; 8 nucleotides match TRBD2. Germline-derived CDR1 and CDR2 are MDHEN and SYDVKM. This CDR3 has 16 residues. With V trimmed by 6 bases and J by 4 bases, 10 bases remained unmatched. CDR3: CASSPPGGGSTGELFF. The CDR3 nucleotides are TGTGCCAGCAGCCCTCCCGGGGGGGGGAGCACCGGGGAGCTGTTTTTT.

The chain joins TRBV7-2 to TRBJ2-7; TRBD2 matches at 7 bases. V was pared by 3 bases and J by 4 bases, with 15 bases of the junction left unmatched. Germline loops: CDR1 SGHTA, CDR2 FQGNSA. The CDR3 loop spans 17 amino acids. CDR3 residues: CASSFHPGRGSSYEQYF. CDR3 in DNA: TGTGCCAGCAGCTTCCACCCTGGGCGGGGGAGTAGTTACGAGCAGTACTTC.

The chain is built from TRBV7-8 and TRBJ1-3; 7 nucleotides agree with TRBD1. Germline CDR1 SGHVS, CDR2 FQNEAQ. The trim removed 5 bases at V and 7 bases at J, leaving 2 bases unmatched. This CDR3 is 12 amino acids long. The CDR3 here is CASSPTGNTIYF. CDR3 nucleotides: TGTGCCAGCAGCCCGACAGGGAACACCATATATTTT.

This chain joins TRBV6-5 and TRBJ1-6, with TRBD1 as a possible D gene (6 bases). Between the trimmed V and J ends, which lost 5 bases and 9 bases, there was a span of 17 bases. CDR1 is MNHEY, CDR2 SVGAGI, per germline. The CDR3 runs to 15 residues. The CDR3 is CASSPYTGRASPLHF. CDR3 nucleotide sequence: TGTGCCAGCAGTCCCTACACAGGGAGGGCTTCACCCCTCCACTTT.

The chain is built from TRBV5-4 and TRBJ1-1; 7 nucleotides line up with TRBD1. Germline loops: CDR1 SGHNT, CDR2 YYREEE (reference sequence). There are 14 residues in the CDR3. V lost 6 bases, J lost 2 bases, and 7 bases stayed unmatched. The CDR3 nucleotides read TGTGCCAGCATCAGTCAGGGGGTAAACACTGAAGCTTTCTTT. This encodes CASISQGVNTEAFF.

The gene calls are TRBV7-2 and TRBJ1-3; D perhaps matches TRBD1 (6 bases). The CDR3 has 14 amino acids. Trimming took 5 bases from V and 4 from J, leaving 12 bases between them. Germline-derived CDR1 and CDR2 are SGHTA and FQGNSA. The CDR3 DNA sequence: TGTGCCAGCAGCGTACAGGGACCGGGAAACACCATATATTTT. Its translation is CASSVQGPGNTIYF.

The chain's CDR3 is CASSLTEEAQYF. Here the CDR3 DNA reads TGTGCCAGCAGCCTAACCGAGGAGGCGCAGTATTTT. The rearrangement links TRBV7-8 to TRBJ2-3; TRBD2 is a possible D gene (5 bases). Germline lookup yields CDR1 SGHVS and CDR2 FQNEAQ. Trimming shortened V by 5 bases and J by 10 bases, and 13 bases separated the two germline ends. This CDR3 contains 12 residues.